This T cell receptor beta chain is drawn from a study of response to subunit inactivated influenza vaccine. Study outcomes and limitations: T cells newly recruited by each seasonal influenza vaccination are few, the authors suggested.

TCRdb itself ran the RT-PCR reads through MiXCR, one entry per CDR3 protein. The table has some 300,000 distinct CDR3 sequences, approximately 23% seen once. This clonotype was found a few times. Its antigen remains unknown. Here the sequenced sample was PBMCs from blood, taken approximately 20 months after vaccination. The sequence was collected from a man between 45 and 75 years old who received an inactivated influenza vaccine.

The CDR3 DNA is TGTGCCTGGAGCCAGACCTTTGAAAAACTGTTTTTT. This sequence encodes CAWSQTFEKLFF. The rearrangement links TRBV30 to TRBJ1-4; unclear D gene. Trimming stripped 3 bases from V and 7 bases from J, with 9 bases between. The germline CDR1 and CDR2 sequences are GTSNPN and SVGIG (reference sequence). The CDR3 has 12 residues.